This TCR beta chain is from a study of cytomegalovirus exposure and HLA in healthy donors. Findings and limits, study-wide: Previous analysis showed most TCR beta V segments were productive about 90% or about 30% of the time.

Primers included in the PCR were 60 Vbeta and 13 Jbeta primers. Data came from immunoSEQ multiplex PCR; TCRdb stores just in-frame clones and leaves some out. The sample has about 160,000 clones; about three quarters are singletons. The V gene's germline CDR1 is MNHEY and CDR2 SVGAGI. V trimming: 6 bases; J trimming: 0 bases; junction bases outside the gene matches: 3. The CDR3 runs 15 residues. Concerning this clone: Its specificity is unknown.

Sequencing was done on a sample of PBMCs. V gene TRBV6-5 combines with J gene TRBJ1-3; 9 positions match TRBD1. This receptor was obtained from a woman aged 50 to 65 in good health and CMV-seropositive. CDR3 loop: CASSSQGASGNTIYF. CDR3 nucleotides: TGTGCCAGCAGCTCACAGGGGGCCTCTGGAAACACCATATATTTT.